This T cell receptor beta chain comes out of a study of T-cell reconstitution after alpha-beta-depleted transplantation in children. Whole-study findings and limits: Newly generated T cells supplied most T-cell counts and diversity one year post-transplant. There were some patients whose high TCRbeta diversity at day 60 came from surviving recipient T cells and thymic progenitors. Alpha-beta T cells present about two months after transplant were reported to originate from several hundred expanded graft clones.

V lost 2 bases and J 11 bases, leaving 12 bases between the germline ends. CDR3 length equals 11 residues. Germline V CDR1 and CDR2: DFQATT, SNEGSKA (reference sequence). For TCRbeta, the library was prepared with unique molecular identifiers. A single record per CDR3 protein comes from TCRdb applying MiXCR to the PCR reads. Here the sample spans 200,000 to 250,000 distinct CDR3 sequences, approximately 11% being singletons. This clonotype was seen at least ten times. The antigen remains undetermined. This clonotype was obtained from a child under three years old with acute myeloid leukemia, due to receive a stem cell transplant. The chain joins TRBV20-1 to TRBJ1-1; no clear D gene. Source: PBMCs, taken before TCRalphabeta/CD19-depleted stem cell transplant. The CDR3 DNA follows: TGCAGTGCTAGACCCCAGACCTACGCTTTCTTT. This gives the protein CSARPQTYAFF.